The T cell receptor (beta chain) under discussion was sequenced for a study of T cell responses to AZD1222 COVID-19 vaccine. Sequencing was performed with immunoSEQ multiplex PCR; in TCRdb, only in-frame clones are kept and a portion is missing. The sample has roughly 93,000 clones, over 85% seen once; the top ten hold about 5.4%. The CDR3 consists of 16 residues. In germline, CDR1 is MNHEY, CDR2 SVGAGI. Trimming removed 0 bases from V and 6 bases from J, with 18 bases in between. This receptor was identified in an adult who received the AZD1222 COVID-19 vaccine. The chain has TRBV6-5 and TRBJ2-7; D may match TRBD1 or TRBD2 (5 bases each). The source was peripheral blood, collected 28 days after the second AZD1222 dose. This CDR3 is CASSYSVWNSGTEQYF. Here the CDR3 DNA reads TGTGCCAGCAGTTACTCCGTTTGGAATTCAGGGACCGAGCAGTACTTC.